Following are 18 T cell receptor beta chains from one sample sequenced in a study of cytomegalovirus exposure and HLA in healthy donors. Repertoires were generated with immunoSEQ multiplex PCR, while TCRdb's copy carries only in-frame clones and drops some. The table includes about 280,000 clones, roughly 90% detected once. The sequenced sample was PBMCs. These receptors all come from a woman under 30 in good health and CMV-seronegative.

The genes are TRBV6-1 and TRBJ1-2; D is unclear. Trimming took off 7 bases at V and 2 bases at J, with 8 bases between the two ends. This CDR3 is 12 amino acids long. The germline CDR1 and CDR2 sequences are MNHNS and SASEGT. CDR3 DNA: TGTGCCAGCACTCACACCAACTATGGCTACACCTTC. It encodes CASTHTNYGYTF.

The rearrangement uses TRBV9 and TRBJ2-5; tentative D call: TRBD1 (5 bases). Germline V gives CDR1 SGDLS, CDR2 YYNGEE. The CDR3 loop spans 14 amino acids. Trimming removed 7 bases at V and 2 bases at J, with 15 bases between. CDR3 DNA sequence: TGTGCCAGCGGGCCCGACAGATCTCAAGAGACCCAGTACTTC. Encoded protein: CASGPDRSQETQYF.

The rearrangement links TRBV15 to TRBJ2-5; TRBD1 matches 10 bases. The CDR3 has 17 amino acids. In germline, CDR1 is LNHNV, CDR2 YYDKDF (reference sequence). Trimming at V came to 0 bases and at J to 7 bases, leaving 11 bases not matched to a gene. CDR3 sequence (DNA): TGTGCCACCAGCAGAGAAACCGGACAGGGGGGCTCGCGGACCCAGTACTTC. Translating gives CATSRETGQGGSRTQYF.

The chain joins TRBV4-1 to TRBJ2-1; TRBD2 matches 7 bases. Germline CDR1 MGHRA, CDR2 YSYEKL. J gave up 7 bases and V 0 bases, and 6 bases lay outside the gene matches. This CDR3 region has 15 residues. The CDR3 sequence: CASSQEGLGLNEQFF. Here the CDR3 DNA reads TGCGCCAGCAGCCAAGAAGGACTAGGGTTGAATGAGCAGTTCTTC.

The V gene is TRBV4-3, the J gene TRBJ2-3; D gene unclear. The V end lost 1 base, the J end lost 2 bases, and 10 bases lay between the germline ends. This CDR3 is 15 amino acids long. Germline CDR1 reads LGHNA; CDR2 reads YSLEER. The CDR3 DNA reads TGCGCCAGCAGCCAAGTTCAGCGACCCACAGATACGCAGTATTTT. Translating it yields CASSQVQRPTDTQYF.

The chain links TRBV7-2 to TRBJ2-2; a possible D gene is TRBD2 (5 bases). The CDR3 spans 15 residues. Germline lookup yields CDR1 SGHTA and CDR2 FQGNSA. V lost 5 bases and J 1 base, leaving 11 bases between the germline ends. CDR3 sequence: CASSRIRENTGELFF. CDR3 nucleotides: TGTGCCAGCAGCCGAATTCGGGAGAACACCGGGGAGCTGTTTTTT.

The chain has TRBV5-6 and TRBJ2-7; D is unresolved. The CDR3 runs to 13 residues. V was clipped by 4 bases and J by 5 bases, with 13 bases between them. CDR1 and CDR2 from the germline V gene are SGHDT and YYEEEE. This CDR3 reads CASSDDNRDEQYF. The CDR3 region has the DNA TGTGCCAGCAGCGACGATAACCGGGACGAGCAGTACTTC. The complete variable domain, with remaining parts taken from reference TRBV5-6 and TRBJ2-7, reads DAGVTQSPTHLIKTRGQQVTLRCSPKSGHDTVSWYQQALGQGPQFIFQYYEEEERQRGNFPDRFSGHQFPNYSSELNVNALLLGDSALYLCASSDDNRDEQYFGPGTRLTVT.

The rearrangement uses TRBV5-4 and TRBJ2-5, with a weak D call TRBD2 (6 bases). V was clipped by 2 bases and J by 1 base, with 12 bases between them. CDR1 SGHNT and CDR2 YYREEE come from the germline V gene (reference sequence). The CDR3 runs 15 residues. The CDR3 DNA is TGTGCCAGCAGCTTTTTGAGGGAGGCCCAAGAGACCCAGTACTTC. It encodes CASSFLREAQETQYF. Complete variable domain (other parts from reference TRBV5-4 and TRBJ2-5): ETGVTQSPTHLIKTRGQQVTLRCSSQSGHNTVSWYQQALGQGPQFIFQYYREEENGRGNFPPRFSGLQFPNYSSELNVNALELDDSALYLCASSFLREAQETQYFGPGTRLLVL.

The chain carries TRBV5-1 and TRBJ2-1; no clear D gene. Deletions cut 0 bases from V and 1 base from J, with 11 bases between. The CDR3 has 16 amino acids. The germline gives CDR1 SGHRS, CDR2 YFSETQ. The DNA for the CDR3 is TGCGCCAGCAGCTTGGTTGGTCTAGTATCCTACAATGAGCAGTTCTTC. This translates into CASSLVGLVSYNEQFF.

This clone was detected once. The chain joins TRBV28 to TRBJ2-7; tentative D call: TRBD1 (6 bases). Trimming removed 0 bases from V and 0 bases from J, with 12 bases in between. There are 16 residues in the CDR3. In germline, CDR1 is MDHEN, CDR2 SYDVKM. CDR3 bases: TGTGCCAGCAGTTTATGGAGTGAGGACAGCTCCTACGAGCAGTACTTC. Its protein is CASSLWSEDSSYEQYF.

The J gene is TRBJ2-7, the V gene TRBV6-1; 11 bases line up with TRBD2. The V and J ends lost 6 bases and 2 bases, in that order; junction bases with no gene match: 3. The CDR3 has 14 amino acids. Per germline, CDR1 MNHNS and CDR2 SASEGT. Written as DNA, the CDR3 is TGTGCCAGCAGGCCGGGACTAGCGGCCTACGAGCAGTACTTC. This codes for CASRPGLAAYEQYF.

This chain joins TRBV5-4 and TRBJ2-1; 7 nucleotides align to TRBD2. The CDR3 length is 15 residues. Germline lookup yields CDR1 SGHNT and CDR2 YYREEE (reference sequence). The J segment lost 3 bases and the V segment lost 3 bases, leaving 6 bases of the junction unmatched. The CDR3 coding sequence is TGTGCCAGCAGCTCCCTAGCGGAGATCTACAATGAGCAGTTCTTC. Translating gives CASSSLAEIYNEQFF.

This sequence joins TRBV18 and TRBJ2-3, with 7 positions matching TRBD2. Germline CDR1 KGHSH, CDR2 LQKENI. With 5 bases clipped from V and 3 bases from J, the junction kept 8 bases outside the gene matches. The CDR3 has 15 amino acids. The CDR3 here is CASSNPGGRTDTQYF. Written as DNA, the CDR3 is TGTGCCAGCTCAAATCCGGGAGGAAGGACAGATACGCAGTATTTT.

The chain uses TRBV28 and TRBJ2-3, with a tentative D call TRBD2 (5 bases). This CDR3 has 15 amino acids. Deletions cut 1 base from V and 0 bases from J, with 8 bases between. The germline gives CDR1 MDHEN, CDR2 SYDVKM. CDR3 in amino acids: CASSLSPGSTDTQYF. Here the CDR3 DNA reads TGTGCCAGCAGTTTATCCCCGGGAAGCACAGATACGCAGTATTTT. The variable domain in full, with the rest retrieved from reference TRBV28 and TRBJ2-3, is DVKVTQSSRYLVKRTGEKVFLECVQDMDHENMFWYRQDPGLGLRLIYFSYDVKMKEKGDIPEGYSVSREKKERFSLILESASTNQTSMYLCASSLSPGSTDTQYFGPGTRLTVL.

The chain links TRBV29-1 to TRBJ2-5, with 10 bases matching TRBD1. CDR3 length: 17 residues. J was trimmed by 2 bases and V by 0 bases; bases with no gene match: 9. Germline CDR1 is SQVTM and CDR2 is ANQGSEA. The CDR3 region is CSVEDLRDRGSQETQYF. CDR3 bases: TGCAGCGTTGAAGATCTCCGGGACAGGGGAAGTCAAGAGACCCAGTACTTC. The full variable domain, with the rest looked up from reference TRBV29-1 and TRBJ2-5, is SAVISQKPSRDICQRGTSLTIQCQVDSQVTMMFWYRQQPGQSLTLIATANQGSEATYESGFVIDKFPISRPNLTFSTLTVSNMSPEDSSIYLCSVEDLRDRGSQETQYFGPGTRLLVL.

The gene calls are TRBV7-9 and TRBJ2-7, with 7 bases lining up with TRBD1. Unmatched junction bases numbered 13, after V lost 0 bases and J lost 5 bases. The CDR3 spans 17 residues. Germline CDR1 SEHNR, CDR2 FQNEAQ (reference sequence). CDR3 sequence reads: CASSLAELNRGRNEQYF. The CDR3, as DNA: TGTGCCAGCAGCTTAGCGGAATTAAACAGGGGCCGGAACGAGCAGTACTTC.

The genes are TRBV4-2 and TRBJ2-7; 10 positions match TRBD2. This CDR3 region has 15 residues. With 1 base clipped from V and 3 bases from J, the junction kept 3 bases outside the gene matches. The germline gives CDR1 LGHNA, CDR2 YNFKEQ. DNA for the CDR3: TGTGCCAGCAGCCAAGGGGCTAGCGGGAGCTACGAGCAGTACTTC. This sequence encodes CASSQGASGSYEQYF.

The chain couples TRBV2 to TRBJ1-3; D not certain. V lost 0 bases to trimming and J lost 0 bases, with 6 bases between them. CDR3 length: 15 amino acids. The germline V gene encodes CDR1 SNHLY and CDR2 FYNNEI. The DNA for the CDR3 is TGTGCCAGCAGTGAAGCGCGGTTCTCTGGAAACACCATATATTTT. Residues: CASSEARFSGNTIYF.